Each of the 29 T cell receptor beta chains below was sequenced from the same sample in a study of neurological immune-mediated disorders. TCRdb independently ran MiXCR on the 5' RACE reads; one entry per CDR3 protein. This table holds some 78,000 distinct CDR3 sequences, just over 5% found once. Sequences were obtained from PBMCs. The source of these receptors is a woman in her 30s with multiple sclerosis.

This clonotype showed up many times. The chain joins TRBV11-1 to TRBJ2-1; TRBD1 matches at 9 bases. The CDR3 sequence is 15 residues long. Trimming at V came to 5 bases and at J to 7 bases, leaving 9 bases not matched to a gene. Germline lookup yields CDR1 SGHAT and CDR2 FQDESV (reference sequence). CDR3 nucleotides: TGTGCCAGCAGCCCCTGGACAGGGGAGCGGAATGAGCAGTTCTTC. Translation: CASSPWTGERNEQFF. Full variable domain (rest looked up from reference TRBV11-1 and TRBJ2-1): EAEVAQSPRYKITEKSQAVAFWCDPISGHATLYWYRQILGQGPELLVQFQDESVVDDSQLPKDRFSAERLKGVDSTLKIQPAELGDSAMYLCASSPWTGERNEQFFGPGTRLTVL.

About this clonotype itself: Just one base apart from a much larger clone, this may be a read error. This chain uses TRBV3-1 with TRBJ2-4; 10 bases are shared with TRBD1. V dropped 4 bases and J dropped 10; count of bases not matched to a gene: 7. The CDR3 sequence is 14 residues long. Germline V CDR1 and CDR2: LGHDT, YNNKEL (reference sequence). CDR3 protein: CASSLGTGVKIQYF. CDR3 in DNA: TGTGCCAGCAGCCTGGGGACAGGGGTAAAAATTCAGTACTTC.

This clonotype was observed at least ten times. The gene calls are TRBV5-6 and TRBJ1-1; 10 positions match TRBD1. This CDR3 contains 15 residues. Germline values: CDR1 SGHDT, CDR2 YYEEEE. Trimming cost V 5 bases and J 1 base; bases outside gene matches: 5. CDR3 sequence (DNA): TGTGCCAGCAGACGTTGGGACAGGGGGAACACTGAAGCTTTCTTT. It codes for CASRRWDRGNTEAFF. Complete variable domain (other parts from reference TRBV5-6 and TRBJ1-1): DAGVTQSPTHLIKTRGQQVTLRCSPKSGHDTVSWYQQALGQGPQFIFQYYEEEERQRGNFPDRFSGHQFPNYSSELNVNALLLGDSALYLCASRRWDRGNTEAFFGQGTRLTVV.

This clonotype was detected ten times or more. The chain joins TRBV29-1 to TRBJ1-1, with TRBD1 identical over 8 bases. The CDR3 covers 12 residues. Trimming took 6 bases from V and 5 from J; bases not matched to a gene: 5. The germline gives CDR1 SQVTM, CDR2 ANQGSEA. The CDR3: CSVGNRGTEAFF. CDR3 nucleotides: TGCAGCGTAGGGAACAGGGGGACTGAAGCTTTCTTT.

This chain links TRBV20-1 with TRBJ2-2; D gene ambiguous. The CDR3 contains 15 residues. Germline-derived CDR1 and CDR2 are DFQATT and SNEGSKA (reference sequence). Trimming pared 2 bases from V and 0 bases from J, leaving 10 bases between. This chain's CDR3 is CSARQISANTGELFF. Here the CDR3 DNA reads TGCAGTGCTAGACAGATCTCAGCGAACACCGGGGAGCTGTTTTTT.

The sample holds many counts of this clonotype. The chain is built from TRBV20-1 and TRBJ2-1; D is perhaps TRBD2 (6 bases). The CDR3 is 12 residues long. The germline CDR1 and CDR2 sequences are DFQATT and SNEGSKA (reference sequence). Trimming removed 5 bases from V and 3 bases from J, with 8 bases in between. The CDR3 sequence is CSARGNYNEQFF. The CDR3 DNA follows: TGCAGTGCTCGCGGGAACTACAATGAGCAGTTCTTC.

CDR3 coding DNA: TGTGCCAGCAGCTTAAGCGGCAGGGGCGGCACCGGGGAGCTGTTTTTT. Its protein product is CASSLSGRGGTGELFF. The chain carries TRBV7-8 and TRBJ2-2; possible D gene TRBD1, 6 bases. V lost 2 bases and J 4 bases, leaving 14 bases between the germline ends. Germline V lookup: CDR1 SGHVS, CDR2 FQNEAQ. This CDR3 is 16 amino acids long.

This clonotype was counted ten times or more. CDR3 DNA: TGCAGTGCTACCGACAGTAGGAAGGCCTATGGCTACACCTTC. This codes for CSATDSRKAYGYTF. This chain connects TRBV20-1 to TRBJ1-2; weak D call: TRBD1 (5 bases). Per germline, CDR1 DFQATT and CDR2 SNEGSKA (reference sequence). CDR3 length: 14 amino acids. With 4 bases removed from V and 4 bases from J, the gap between germline ends came to 16 bases.

This clonotype was observed many times. The chain employs TRBV24-1 and TRBJ2-5, with a weak D call TRBD2 (7 bases). The CDR3 loop spans 15 amino acids. V was trimmed by 3 bases and J by 3 bases, leaving 13 bases between them. From germline, CDR1 is KGHDR and CDR2 SFDVKD. The CDR3 DNA reads TGTGCCACCAGTGATGGGGGGGGCGTGAAAGAGACCCAGTACTTC. Translation gives CATSDGGGVKETQYF.

This clonotype was detected many times. The V call is TRBV3-1, the J call TRBJ1-5; D remains unclear. CDR1 LGHDT and CDR2 YNNKEL come from the germline V gene (reference sequence). This CDR3 spans 15 amino acids. Trimming removed 1 base at V and 0 bases at J, with 7 bases between. The CDR3 DNA reads as TGTGCCAGCAGCCAAGGGGCCCTTAGCAATCAGCCCCAGCATTTT. Translating gives CASSQGALSNQPQHF. Full variable domain (remainder filled in from reference TRBV3-1 and TRBJ1-5): DTAVSQTPKYLVTQMGNDKSIKCEQNLGHDTMYWYKQDSKKFLKIMFSYNNKELIINETVPNRFSPKSPDKAHLNLHINSLELGDSAVYFCASSQGALSNQPQHFGDGTRLSIL.

This clonotype was detected many times. The chain joins TRBV5-1 to TRBJ2-1, with 7 positions matching TRBD1. V shed 4 bases and J 6 bases; nucleotides not matched to a gene: 7. This CDR3 spans 14 amino acids. Germline V gene sequence: CDR1 SGHRS, CDR2 YFSETQ. CDR3 loop: CASSPATGSNEQFF. CDR3 nucleotides: TGCGCCAGCAGCCCCGCGACAGGGTCCAATGAGCAGTTCTTC. The full variable domain, completed using reference TRBV5-1 and TRBJ2-1, is KAGVTQTPRYLIKTRGQQVTLSCSPISGHRSVSWYQQTPGQGLQFLFEYFSETQRNKGNFPGRFSGRQFSNSRSEMNVSTLELGDSALYLCASSPATGSNEQFFGPGTRLTVL.

This clonotype has at least ten counts. The J gene is TRBJ2-7, the V gene TRBV5-1, with 9 bases fitting TRBD2. V trimming: 3 bases; J trimming: 6 bases; junction bases outside the gene matches: 7. The germline V gene has CDR1 SGHRS and CDR2 YFSETQ. The CDR3 runs to 14 residues. CDR3 in amino acids: CASSSGLAFGEQYF. DNA of the CDR3: TGCGCCAGCAGCTCGGGACTAGCCTTCGGCGAGCAGTACTTC.

The V gene is TRBV5-1, the J gene TRBJ1-1; tentative D call: TRBD1 (5 bases). Germline assignment: CDR1 SGHRS and CDR2 YFSETQ. V was clipped by 4 bases and J by 6 bases, with 19 bases between them. This CDR3 spans 15 amino acids. Here the CDR3 DNA reads TGCGCCAGCAGCCCTACGTGGCAGGGAGTCGCTGAAGCTTTCTTT. Its protein product is CASSPTWQGVAEAFF.

This clonotype was counted ten times or more. The chain couples TRBV19 to TRBJ1-1, with D unclear. This CDR3 region has 15 residues. V shed 1 base and J shed 2 bases, with 11 bases lying between them. Per germline, CDR1 LNHDA and CDR2 SQIVND (reference sequence). CDR3 DNA sequence: TGTGCCAGTAGTATAGGTAGGCATCTAAACACTGAAGCTTTCTTT. This encodes CASSIGRHLNTEAFF.

The table lists this clonotype with many counts. The chain uses TRBV5-1 and TRBJ2-1, with 7 nucleotides matching TRBD2. The CDR3 consists of 13 residues. Germline V gives CDR1 SGHRS, CDR2 YFSETQ. The V segment lost 6 bases and the J segment 4 bases; nucleotides outside the gene matches: 4. The CDR3 loop is CASMLAEYNEQFF. DNA of the CDR3: TGCGCCAGCATGCTAGCGGAGTACAATGAGCAGTTCTTC.

This clonotype occurred many times. The chain couples TRBV20-1 to TRBJ1-5; D is unclear. Trimming cost V 3 bases and J 7 bases, with 16 bases left between them. CDR3 length equals 14 residues. The germline CDR1 and CDR2 sequences are DFQATT and SNEGSKA (reference sequence). The CDR3 DNA reads as TGCAGTGCTAGCTCTCTTTGGCTGGGGCAGCCCCAGCATTTT. This translates into CSASSLWLGQPQHF.

The table lists this clonotype with many counts. The chain carries TRBV12-3 or TRBV12-4 and TRBJ2-1; maybe TRBD1 (6 bases). Trimming pared 6 bases from V and 0 bases from J, leaving 9 bases between. The CDR3 is made up of 14 amino acids. The CDR3 loop reads CASSYRVSYNEQFF. In DNA, the CDR3 is TGTGCCAGCAGCTACAGGGTCTCCTACAATGAGCAGTTCTTC.

Many counts were recorded for this clonotype. The chain couples TRBV14 to TRBJ1-5; D gene uncertain. V dropped 5 bases and J dropped 5 bases, with 13 bases sitting between them. CDR3 length equals 14 residues. Germline CDR1 reads SGHDN; CDR2 reads FVKESK. Here the CDR3 reads CASSEGEGDQPQHF. The CDR3 nucleotides read TGTGCCAGCAGCGAAGGAGAGGGTGATCAGCCCCAGCATTTT.

This clonotype showed up many times. This chain connects TRBV19 to TRBJ2-7; the D gene is possibly TRBD2 (6 bases). Germline V gives CDR1 LNHDA, CDR2 SQIVND (reference sequence). The germline V and J ends were trimmed by 5 bases and 4 bases, with 18 bases remaining between them. CDR3 length: 15 amino acids. The CDR3 spells CASSARLAGHYEQYF. CDR3 in DNA: TGTGCCAGTAGTGCTCGACTCGCGGGGCATTACGAGCAGTACTTC. Full variable domain (missing parts from reference TRBV19 and TRBJ2-7): DGGITQSPKYLFRKEGQNVTLSCEQNLNHDAMYWYRQDPGQGLRLIYYSQIVNDFQKGDIAEGYSVSREKKESFPLTVTSAQKNPTAFYLCASSARLAGHYEQYFGPGTRLTVT.

This clonotype was picked up many times. The chain is built from TRBV3-1 and TRBJ1-2; weak D call: TRBD1 (6 bases). V gave up 2 bases and J gave up 6 bases, with 10 bases separating them. Germline assignment: CDR1 LGHDT and CDR2 YNNKEL (reference sequence). The CDR3 length is 13 residues. The CDR3 loop is CASSQTQGNGYTF. CDR3 nucleotide sequence: TGTGCCAGCAGCCAAACACAGGGTAATGGCTACACCTTC.

This clonotype appeared many times. The V gene is TRBV5-1, the J gene TRBJ2-4; 8 nucleotides line up with TRBD1. From germline, CDR1 is SGHRS and CDR2 YFSETQ. V dropped 0 bases and J dropped 1; count of bases not matched to a gene: 3. The CDR3 is made up of 16 amino acids. CDR3: CASSLGDRPAKNIQYF. The CDR3 DNA sequence: TGCGCCAGCAGCTTGGGGGACAGGCCTGCCAAAAACATTCAGTACTTC.

At least ten counts were recorded for this clonotype. The chain joins TRBV5-1 to TRBJ2-7, with D unresolved. The CDR3 totals 11 residues. The germline V and J ends were trimmed by 4 bases and 3 bases, with 5 bases remaining between them. In germline, CDR1 is SGHRS, CDR2 YFSETQ. The CDR3 DNA reads TGCGCCAGCAGCGCAAACTACGAGCAGTACTTC. Its protein product is CASSANYEQYF.

Ten or more counts support this clonotype. V usage is TRBV20-1 and J usage is TRBJ2-7, with 7 bases fitting TRBD2. The CDR3 contains 14 residues. The germline gives CDR1 DFQATT, CDR2 SNEGSKA (reference sequence). After removal of 3 bases from V and 5 bases from J, the junction contained 10 bases not matched to a gene. CDR3 coding DNA: TGCAGTGCTAGCCGCGCGACTAGCCACGACGAGCAGTACTTC. It codes for CSASRATSHDEQYF.

V usage is TRBV5-6 and J usage is TRBJ2-4, with TRBD1 as a possible D gene (5 bases). CDR3 length equals 13 residues. V gave up 0 bases and J gave up 8 bases, with 9 bases separating them. Germline loops: CDR1 SGHDT, CDR2 YYEEEE. CDR3 sequence: CASSLGGEDIQYF. The CDR3, as DNA: TGTGCCAGCAGCTTGGGGGGCGAGGACATTCAGTACTTC.

This clonotype was observed a few times. The chain uses TRBV25-1 and TRBJ1-1, with D uncertain. V was cut by 4 bases and J by 8 bases, with 8 bases left in between. The CDR3 is 11 amino acids. CDR1 and CDR2 from the germline V gene are MGHDK and SYGVNS. CDR3: CASSVLNEAFF. CDR3 in DNA: TGTGCCAGCAGTGTCCTAAACGAAGCTTTCTTT.

Many counts were recorded for this clonotype. V and J are TRBV28 and TRBJ1-2; TRBD1 might be the D (5 bases). The V end was cut by 6 bases, the J end by 1 base, with 12 bases between. CDR1 is MDHEN, CDR2 SYDVKM, per germline. The CDR3 loop spans 14 amino acids. CDR3 residues: CASRPPGNNYGYTF. DNA of the CDR3: TGTGCCAGCAGACCCCCAGGGAATAACTATGGCTACACCTTC.

The V call is TRBV7-6, the J call TRBJ2-1; a possible D gene is TRBD2 (7 bases). There are 16 residues in the CDR3. V was shortened by 5 bases and J by 4 bases, with 18 bases between the two germline ends. Germline V lookup: CDR1 SGHVS, CDR2 FNYEAQ. The CDR3 bases are TGTGCCAGCAGCCCCGGAGGGGGGGTACTATACAATGAGCAGTTCTTC. Protein: CASSPGGGVLYNEQFF.

In this sample, this clonotype turned up many times. J is TRBJ2-3 and V is TRBV10-3, with a tentative D call TRBD1 (6 bases). Germline V gene sequence: CDR1 ENHRY, CDR2 SYGVKD. The CDR3 has 14 amino acids. Trimming left V 6 bases short and J 0 bases short, with 10 bases between. In DNA form, the CDR3 reads TGTGCCATCAGGGGGGCCTTTAGCACAGATACGCAGTATTTT. It yields the protein CAIRGAFSTDTQYF.

This clonotype was seen many times. J is TRBJ2-7 and V is TRBV4-1, with 8 bases aligning to TRBD1. The CDR3 length is 17 residues. V lost 4 bases and J lost 0; bases outside the gene matches: 11. The germline CDR1 and CDR2 sequences are MGHRA and YSYEKL. In DNA, the CDR3 is TGCGCCAGCAGCCGCCCTACGGACAGGGAAGGCTCCTACGAGCAGTACTTC. Its protein is CASSRPTDREGSYEQYF.